A selection of T cell receptor beta chains follows, all from one sample in a study of cytomegalovirus exposure and HLA in healthy donors. Clones were sequenced by immunoSEQ multiplex PCR, and TCRdb holds only the in-frame ones, with some missing. The sample holds about 130,000 clones; around 92% are singletons and the top ten take 3% to 4%. Sequencing was carried out using PBMCs. All receptors come from a man under 40 in good health and CMV-seronegative. CDR3s include the opening cysteine and the closing phenylalanine or tryptophan. The order of the fields is J gene, clone size, D gene, V gene, CDR3 protein, CDR3 DNA. The D gene is left open where the match is weak. The size field is filled for only some rows; it gives once, few, many or a size class.

J: TRBJ2-1; size: .; D: TRBD2; V: TRBV6-5; CDR3: CASSRGGDYNEQFF; DNA: TGTGCCAGCAGTCGGGGGGGCGACTACAATGAGCAGTTCTTC
J: TRBJ1-2; size: few; D: .; V: TRBV29-1; CDR3: CSVGGAVNYGYTF; DNA: TGCAGCGTGGGAGGGGCGGTAAACTATGGCTACACCTTC
J: TRBJ2-1; size: .; D: TRBD2; V: TRBV4-3; CDR3: CASSQGVAGGYNEQFF; DNA: TGCGCCAGCAGCCAAGGGGTAGCGGGGGGATACAATGAGCAGTTCTTC
J: TRBJ1-5; size: .; D: .; V: TRBV19; CDR3: CASGNRASNQPQHF; DNA: TGTGCCAGTGGGAACAGGGCGAGCAATCAGCCCCAGCATTTT
J: TRBJ2-7; size: .; D: TRBD2; V: TRBV5-1; CDR3: CASSRLAGGSYEQYF; DNA: TGCGCCAGCAGCCGACTAGCGGGGGGATCCTACGAGCAGTACTTC
J: TRBJ1-2; size: .; D: TRBD1; V: TRBV29-1; CDR3: CSVGGQNYGYTF; DNA: TGCAGCGTTGGGGGACAGAACTATGGCTACACCTTC
J: TRBJ2-7; size: .; D: .; V: TRBV5-6; CDR3: CASSIGSAYEQYF; DNA: TGTGCCAGCAGCATTGGGAGCGCCTACGAGCAGTACTTC
J: TRBJ1-5; size: .; D: TRBD1; V: TRBV28; CDR3: CASRDSQNQPQHF; DNA: TGTGCCAGTCGGGACAGTCAAAATCAGCCCCAGCATTTT
J: TRBJ1-5; size: .; D: .; V: TRBV6-5; CDR3: CASARDYSNQPQHF; DNA: TGTGCCAGCGCCAGGGACTATAGCAATCAGCCCCAGCATTTT
J: TRBJ2-5; size: .; D: .; V: TRBV28; CDR3: CASRWLSDSQETQYF; DNA: TGTGCCAGCCGTTGGCTGAGCGACTCCCAAGAGACCCAGTACTTC
J: TRBJ2-7; size: .; D: TRBD1; V: TRBV25-1; CDR3: CASDGTGGSYEQYF; DNA: TGTGCCAGCGACGGGACAGGGGGCTCCTACGAGCAGTACTTC
J: TRBJ2-3; size: once; D: TRBD1; V: TRBV19; CDR3: CASSGLRDRGTDTQYF; DNA: TGTGCCAGTTCGGGTCTGCGGGACAGGGGAACAGATACGCAGTATTTT
J: TRBJ1-2; size: once; D: .; V: TRBV10-3; CDR3: CAISGRGADNYGYTF; DNA: TGTGCCATCAGTGGGAGGGGCGCGGATAACTATGGCTACACCTTC
J: TRBJ1-1; size: .; D: .; V: TRBV6-5; CDR3: CASSYSGYMNTEAFF; DNA: TGTGCCAGCAGTTACTCGGGCTACATGAACACTGAAGCTTTCTTT
J: TRBJ2-2; size: .; D: TRBD2; V: TRBV7-8; CDR3: CASSPGLDLGAGELFF; DNA: TGTGCCAGCAGCCCGGGACTAGATTTGGGCGCCGGGGAGCTGTTTTTT
J: TRBJ2-3; size: .; D: .; V: TRBV4-2; CDR3: CASSRLATDTQYF; DNA: TGTGCCAGCAGCCGGTTAGCCACAGATACGCAGTATTTT
J: TRBJ1-2; size: .; D: TRBD1; V: TRBV27; CDR3: CASGDRENYGYTF; DNA: TGTGCCAGCGGGGACAGGGAGAACTATGGCTACACCTTC
J: TRBJ1-4; size: .; D: TRBD1; V: TRBV6-5; CDR3: CASSYSPTGAREKLFF; DNA: TGTGCCAGCAGTTACTCCCCGACAGGGGCGCGTGAAAAACTGTTTTTT
J: TRBJ2-5; size: .; D: TRBD1; V: TRBV18; CDR3: CASSPTRTGSKETQYF; DNA: TGTGCCAGCTCACCCACACGGACAGGGTCTAAAGAGACCCAGTACTTC
J: TRBJ2-1; size: .; D: .; V: TRBV7-6; CDR3: CASSPDSYNEQFF; DNA: TGTGCCAGCAGCCCGGACTCTTACAATGAGCAGTTCTTC
J: TRBJ2-7; size: .; D: TRBD1; V: TRBV9; CDR3: CASSVGTGFYEQYF; DNA: TGTGCCAGCAGCGTGGGGACAGGTTTCTACGAGCAGTACTTC
J: TRBJ2-2; size: .; D: .; V: TRBV5-1; CDR3: CASSLEQANTGELFF; DNA: TGCGCCAGCAGCTTGGAACAGGCGAACACCGGGGAGCTGTTTTTT
J: TRBJ1-2; size: .; D: TRBD1; V: TRBV5-1; CDR3: CASSLVGTANYGYTF; DNA: TGCGCCAGCAGCTTGGTCGGGACAGCTAACTATGGCTACACCTTC
J: TRBJ1-5; size: .; D: .; V: TRBV6-1; CDR3: CASSEQGYWPQHF; DNA: TGTGCCAGCAGTGAACAGGGGTATTGGCCCCAGCATTTT
J: TRBJ2-7; size: .; D: .; V: TRBV7-2; CDR3: CASSLARQGNYEQYF; DNA: TGTGCCAGCAGCTTAGCGAGGCAGGGGAACTACGAGCAGTACTTC
J: TRBJ2-3; size: .; D: .; V: TRBV7-2; CDR3: CASSIPGGTQYF; DNA: TGTGCCAGCAGCATCCCCGGTGGTACGCAGTATTTT
J: TRBJ2-7; size: .; D: .; V: TRBV6-6; CDR3: CASSIGEAINEQYF; DNA: TGTGCCAGCAGTATAGGGGAGGCCATCAACGAGCAGTACTTC
J: TRBJ2-7; size: .; D: .; V: TRBV2; CDR3: CASSLRGLRDYEQYF; DNA: TGTGCCAGCAGCTTAAGGGGTTTGCGGGACTACGAGCAGTACTTC
J: TRBJ1-2; size: .; D: TRBD1; V: TRBV19; CDR3: CASRGQTYGYTF; DNA: TGTGCCAGTAGGGGACAGACTTATGGCTACACCTTC
J: TRBJ1-2; size: once; D: .; V: TRBV6-1; CDR3: CASSGPGVPNYGYTF; DNA: TGTGCCAGCAGCGGCCCGGGGGTCCCTAACTATGGCTACACCTTC
J: TRBJ2-7; size: .; D: .; V: TRBV6-5; CDR3: CASRPRTDLSYEQYF; DNA: TGTGCCAGCAGACCCAGGACAGACCTTTCCTACGAGCAGTACTTC
J: TRBJ2-2; size: .; D: .; V: TRBV12-2; CDR3: CASRPCNTGELFF; DNA: TGTGCAAGTCGCCCCTGTAACACCGGGGAGCTGTTTTTT
J: TRBJ2-5; size: .; D: TRBD2; V: TRBV5-1; CDR3: CASSWGGTQYF; DNA: TGCGCCAGCAGCTGGGGGGGGACCCAGTACTTC
J: TRBJ1-2; size: .; D: TRBD1; V: TRBV19; CDR3: CASRLTGINYGYTF; DNA: TGTGCCAGTCGGCTGACAGGGATTAACTATGGCTACACCTTC
J: TRBJ1-2; size: .; D: .; V: TRBV19; CDR3: CASSIVYQQGYTF; DNA: TGTGCCAGTAGTATAGTTTACCAACAAGGCTACACCTTC
J: TRBJ1-5; size: .; D: .; V: TRBV11-2; CDR3: CASSLQGHQPQHF; DNA: TGTGCCAGCAGCTTGCAGGGGCATCAGCCCCAGCATTTT
J: TRBJ1-4; size: .; D: .; V: TRBV9; CDR3: CASSAAKDPTRGSYEKLFF; DNA: TGTGCCAGCAGCGCCGCAAAGGACCCGACCCGGGGGTCTTATGAAAAACTGTTTTTT
J: TRBJ1-1; size: .; D: .; V: TRBV11-2; CDR3: CASSAGDTTNTEAFF; DNA: TGTGCCAGCAGCGCGGGGGACACTACGAACACTGAAGCTTTCTTT
J: TRBJ1-3; size: .; D: .; V: TRBV6-1; CDR3: CASSKDSSGNTIYF; DNA: TGTGCCAGCAGCAAAGACAGCTCTGGAAACACCATATATTTT
J: TRBJ2-2; size: .; D: .; V: TRBV18; CDR3: CASSRDQGRTGELFF; DNA: TGTGCCAGCTCACGAGATCAGGGCCGCACCGGGGAGCTGTTTTTT